Below are 7 T cell receptor beta chains sequenced from a single sample in a study of Ad26.COV2.S vaccination and SARS-CoV-2 variants. This table comes from immunoSEQ multiplex PCR, and its TCRdb copy is limited to in-frame clones, with some not included. The top ten hold about 5.9% of the sample, which has 150,000 to 200,000 clones, roughly 89% seen once. Sequenced material: peripheral blood, taken after recovery from COVID-19. These receptors were taken from a human donor who had recovered from COVID-19.

The gene calls are TRBV7-3 and TRBJ2-5, with D perhaps assigned TRBD1 or TRBD2 (5 bases each). CDR1 and CDR2 from the germline V gene are SGHTA and FQGTGA. The germline V and J ends were trimmed by 5 bases and 2 bases, with 15 bases remaining between them. The CDR3 is 15 residues long. Here the CDR3 reads CASSLSGTRQETQYF. CDR3 coding DNA: TGTGCCAGCAGCCTAAGTGGGACCCGACAAGAGACCCAGTACTTC.

The rearrangement uses TRBV9 and TRBJ1-2; unclear D gene. The CDR3 is 16 residues long. Germline values: CDR1 SGDLS, CDR2 YYNGEE. Trimming shortened V by 0 bases and J by 8 bases, and 20 bases separated the two germline ends. The CDR3 DNA sequence: TGTGCCAGCAGCGTAGAGGCCCGTGGCAGGCCGCAGGGCTACACCTTC. Protein: CASSVEARGRPQGYTF.

The genes are TRBV5-1 and TRBJ1-2; tentative D call: TRBD1 (5 bases). From germline, CDR1 is SGHRS and CDR2 YFSETQ. Trimming cost V 0 bases and J 8 bases, with 8 bases left between them. The CDR3 consists of 12 residues. As DNA, the CDR3 is TGCGCCAGCAGCTTGGATCAGGGCGGCTACACCTTC. The encoded protein is CASSLDQGGYTF.

The rearrangement uses TRBV5-1 and TRBJ1-1; D is undetermined. The CDR3 is made up of 14 amino acids. Trimming pared 6 bases from V and 0 bases from J, leaving 12 bases between. Germline V CDR1 and CDR2: SGHRS, YFSETQ. The CDR3 loop is CASTHSGMNTEAFF. The CDR3 bases are TGCGCCAGCACCCATTCCGGGATGAACACTGAAGCTTTCTTT.

V usage is TRBV9 and J usage is TRBJ1-2; TRBD1 is a possible D gene (5 bases). Per the germline V gene, CDR1 is SGDLS and CDR2 is YYNGEE. V lost 0 bases and J 3 bases, leaving 12 bases between the germline ends. This CDR3 is built from 15 residues. The CDR3 is CASSVGLGADYGYTF. In DNA, the CDR3 is TGTGCCAGCAGCGTAGGTCTTGGGGCGGACTATGGCTACACCTTC.

The V call is TRBV13, the J call TRBJ2-1; 7 nucleotides line up with TRBD2. Germline trimming cut 0 bases from V and 7 bases from J; bases unmatched to any gene: 6. There are 15 residues in the CDR3. Germline V gives CDR1 PRHDT, CDR2 FYEKMQ (reference sequence). In DNA, the CDR3 is TGTGCCAGCAGCTTAGGATCGGGAGGAGGAAATGAGCAGTTCTTC. It yields the protein CASSLGSGGGNEQFF. The whole variable domain, filled in from reference TRBV13 and TRBJ2-1, reads AAGVIQSPRHLIKEKRETATLKCYPIPRHDTVYWYQQGPGQDPQFLISFYEKMQSDKGSIPDRFSAQQFSDYHSELNMSSLELGDSALYFCASSLGSGGGNEQFFGPGTRLTVL.

The chain joins TRBV5-6 to TRBJ1-1; 9 nucleotides agree with TRBD1. V was clipped by 7 bases and J by 6 bases; unmatched bases: 13. Germline V CDR1 and CDR2: SGHDT, YYEEEE. CDR3 length equals 15 residues. The CDR3 loop is CASGFVDRGVAEAFF. In DNA form, the CDR3 reads TGTGCCAGCGGTTTCGTGGACAGGGGAGTCGCTGAAGCTTTCTTT.